This T cell receptor (beta chain) was sequenced in a study of blood T cells in healthy people across ages. Broader study findings: Naive T cell percentage and TCR beta diversity correlated strongly. Shifts in expanded clonotypes may have been confounded by donor CMV status, which was unknown.

PCR was performed a second time for 7 to 11 cycles using a sample-barcoded 5' primer and a J-beta primer mix. Unique molecular identifiers of 12 random nucleotides labeled each cDNA. From the 5' RACE reads, TCRdb called clonotypes with MiXCR, one entry per CDR3 protein. The table has 1.5 million to 1.8 million distinct CDR3 sequences, approximately 39% seen once. This clonotype was observed a few times. Its specificity is unknown. V lost 3 bases to trimming and J lost 2 bases, with 6 bases between them. The germline V gene encodes CDR1 SGDLS and CDR2 YYNGEE. This CDR3 contains 13 residues. The receptor comes from a woman in her late teens or twenties in good health. V is TRBV9 and J is TRBJ2-1; no reliable D call. Sequencing was carried out using blood. This CDR3 is CASSETTYNEQFF. CDR3 bases: TGTGCCAGCAGCGAGACCACCTACAATGAGCAGTTCTTC.